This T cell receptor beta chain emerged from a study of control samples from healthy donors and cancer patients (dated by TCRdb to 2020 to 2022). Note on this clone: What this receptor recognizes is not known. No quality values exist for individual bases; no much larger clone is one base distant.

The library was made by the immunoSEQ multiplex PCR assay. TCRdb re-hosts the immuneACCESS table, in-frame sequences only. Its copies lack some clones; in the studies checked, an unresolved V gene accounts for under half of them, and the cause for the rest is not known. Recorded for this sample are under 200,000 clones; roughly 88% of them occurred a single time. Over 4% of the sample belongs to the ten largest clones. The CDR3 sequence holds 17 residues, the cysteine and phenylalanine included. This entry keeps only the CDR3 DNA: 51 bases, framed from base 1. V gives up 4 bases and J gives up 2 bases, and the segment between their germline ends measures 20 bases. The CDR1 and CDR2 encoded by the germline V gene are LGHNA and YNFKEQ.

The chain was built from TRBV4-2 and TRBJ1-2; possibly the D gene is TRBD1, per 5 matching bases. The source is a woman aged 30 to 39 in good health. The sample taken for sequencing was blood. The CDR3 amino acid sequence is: CASSPPTAGTRNYGYTF. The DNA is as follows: TGTGCCAGCAGCCCCCCAACGGCTGGGACCAGGAACTATGGCTACACCTTC.